Each of the 32 T cell receptor beta chains below was sequenced from the same sample in a study of CD8 T cells in Susac syndrome. Reverse transcription of 0.5 to 1 ug RNA was performed with random hexamers. TCRdb redid the calling of the immunoSEQ multiplex PCR reads with MiXCR, one entry per CDR3 protein. The sample holds approximately 90,000 distinct CDR3 sequences, 80% to 95% seen once. Sequenced input: CD8+ T cells from PBMCs. These receptors were collected from a human donor in good health.

The chain links TRBV20-1 to TRBJ1-6; D ambiguous. The CDR3 sequence is 16 residues long. With 3 bases removed from V and 0 bases from J, the gap between germline ends came to 12 bases. CDR1 is DFQATT and CDR2 is SNEGSKA in the germline V gene (reference sequence). DNA for the CDR3: TGCAGTGCTAGTCCCAGGAGGAGCTCCTATAATTCACCCCTCCACTTT. Encoded protein: CSASPRRSSYNSPLHF.

This sequence joins TRBV7-9 and TRBJ2-3; D is possibly TRBD1 or TRBD2 (6 bases each). Trimming cost V 0 bases and J 4 bases, with 11 bases left between them. Germline CDR1 and CDR2: SEHNR and FQNEAQ (reference sequence). The CDR3 runs to 15 residues. This CDR3 is CASSLAMGGADTQYF. DNA of the CDR3: TGTGCCAGCAGCTTAGCAATGGGGGGCGCAGATACGCAGTATTTT.

The gene calls are TRBV6-1 and TRBJ2-6; D not resolved. The germline gives CDR1 MNHNS, CDR2 SASEGT. V lost 4 bases to trimming and J lost 0 bases, with 7 bases between them. This CDR3 has 15 amino acids. DNA for the CDR3: TGTGCCAGCAGTGCGGTAGCCTCTGGGGCCAACGTCCTGACTTTC. Its protein is CASSAVASGANVLTF.

This sequence joins TRBV7-9 and TRBJ2-3; D call uncertain. This CDR3 is built from 15 residues. Trimming pared 3 bases from V and 0 bases from J, leaving 10 bases between. Per the germline V gene, CDR1 is SEHNR and CDR2 is FQNEAQ (reference sequence). CDR3 sequence reads: CASSFPGVSTDTQYF. The CDR3 coding sequence is TGTGCCAGCAGCTTTCCTGGGGTTAGCACAGATACGCAGTATTTT.

The chain recombines TRBV5-6 with TRBJ1-2; possible D gene TRBD1, 5 bases. Germline lookup yields CDR1 SGHDT and CDR2 YYEEEE. With 0 bases removed from V and 4 bases from J, the gap between germline ends came to 13 bases. The CDR3 totals 15 residues. The CDR3 region is CASSLAWGGVYGYTF. CDR3 nucleotide sequence: TGTGCCAGCAGCTTGGCCTGGGGAGGGGTCTATGGCTACACCTTC.

The chain employs TRBV27 and TRBJ1-1; no definite D call. V was trimmed by 1 base and J by 0 bases, leaving 3 bases between them. CDR1 is MNHEY, CDR2 SMNVEV, per germline (reference sequence). The CDR3 is 13 residues long. CDR3 coding DNA: TGTGCCAGCAGTTTATTTATGAACACTGAAGCTTTCTTT. This codes for CASSLFMNTEAFF.

The V and J genes are TRBV6-5 and TRBJ2-1, with TRBD2 matching over 7 bases. CDR3 length: 17 amino acids. CDR1 MNHEY and CDR2 SVGAGI come from the germline V gene. V lost 0 bases, J lost 7 bases, and 12 bases stayed unmatched. CDR3 amino acids: CASSYSVLSGVTNEQFF. The CDR3 coding sequence is TGTGCCAGCAGTTACTCGGTTCTCAGCGGGGTGACGAATGAGCAGTTCTTC.

This chain uses TRBV2 with TRBJ1-1; possibly TRBD1 for D (5 bases). The germline V and J ends were trimmed by 2 bases and 2 bases, with 9 bases remaining between them. Germline V gene lookup returns CDR1 SNHLY and CDR2 FYNNEI. CDR3 length: 14 amino acids. CDR3 in DNA: TGTGCCAGCAGTGAACACAGGATAAACACTGAAGCTTTCTTT. It yields the protein CASSEHRINTEAFF.

The chain carries TRBV10-3 and TRBJ2-7, with 9 positions matching TRBD2. Germline CDR1 and CDR2: ENHRY and SYGVKD. CDR3 length: 14 residues. V shed 3 bases, J shed 6 bases, and the junction held 6 bases outside the gene matches. The CDR3 bases are TGTGCCATCAGTGACCCCGGGACTAGCCCCGAGCAGTACTTC. As protein: CAISDPGTSPEQYF.

The rearrangement joins TRBV4-1 to TRBJ1-1, with D unclear. Germline lookup yields CDR1 MGHRA and CDR2 YSYEKL. V gave up 3 bases and J gave up 1 base, with 9 bases separating them. The CDR3 spans 14 residues. For the CDR3, the DNA is TGCGCCAGCAGCCACACTAAAGAGAACACTGAAGCTTTCTTT. Protein: CASSHTKENTEAFF.

The rearrangement joins TRBV12-3 or TRBV12-4 to TRBJ1-1, with TRBD1 identical over 7 bases. V was pared by 6 bases and J by 1 base, with 5 bases of the junction left unmatched. The CDR3 sequence is 14 residues long. The CDR3 protein is CASRLGQENTEAFF. CDR3 nucleotides: TGTGCCAGCAGGCTCGGACAGGAGAACACTGAAGCTTTCTTT.

The chain carries TRBV19 and TRBJ1-2; D is undetermined. CDR1 is LNHDA, CDR2 SQIVND, per germline (reference sequence). The length of the CDR3 is 14 residues. V dropped 0 bases and J dropped 4 bases, with 9 bases sitting between them. In nucleotides, the CDR3 is TGTGCCAGTAGTATAGAACGTTTGGGCTATGGCTACACCTTC. Protein product: CASSIERLGYGYTF.

This chain connects TRBV6-5 to TRBJ2-2; 8 bases line up with TRBD1. Germline loops: CDR1 MNHEY, CDR2 SVGAGI. Trimming at V came to 5 bases and at J to 5 bases, leaving 4 bases not matched to a gene. The CDR3 spans 14 residues. Here the CDR3 reads CASSRTGMTGELFF. In nucleotides, the CDR3 is TGTGCCAGCAGTAGGACAGGGATGACCGGGGAGCTGTTTTTT.

The chain uses TRBV20-1 and TRBJ1-2, with D possibly being TRBD1 (5 bases). CDR3 length: 12 residues. Germline CDR1 is DFQATT and CDR2 is SNEGSKA (reference sequence). Trimming stripped 1 base from V and 4 bases from J, with 7 bases between. The CDR3 DNA is TGCAGTGCTAGAGTGGGGCTCTATGGCTACACCTTC. Translated: CSARVGLYGYTF.

The rearrangement links TRBV15 to TRBJ2-1; possible D gene TRBD2, 6 bases. V shed 5 bases and J shed 6 bases, with 8 bases lying between them. Germline CDR1 is LNHNV and CDR2 is YYDKDF (reference sequence). The CDR3 loop spans 12 amino acids. CDR3 DNA: TGTGCCACCAGCGGAGGGGCCAATGAGCAGTTCTTC. Translated: CATSGGANEQFF.

The chain links TRBV15 to TRBJ1-1, with D possibly matching TRBD1 (5 bases). Germline V lookup: CDR1 LNHNV, CDR2 YYDKDF (reference sequence). This CDR3 spans 14 amino acids. Trimming took off 5 bases at V and 2 bases at J, with 12 bases between the two ends. CDR3 sequence reads: CATSGHMINTEAFF. In DNA form, the CDR3 reads TGTGCCACCAGCGGACACATGATTAACACTGAAGCTTTCTTT.

The gene calls are TRBV9 and TRBJ1-1, with 8 bases identical to TRBD1. V dropped 4 bases and J dropped 9; count of bases not matched to a gene: 8. The CDR3 contains 13 residues. Looked up from germline, CDR1 is SGDLS and CDR2 is YYNGEE. Here the CDR3 reads CASSQGAGYQAFF. The CDR3 bases are TGTGCCAGCAGCCAGGGGGCGGGCTACCAAGCTTTCTTT. Using reference TRBV9 and TRBJ1-1 for the parts outside the CDR3, the full variable domain is DSGVTQTPKHLITATGQRVTLRCSPRSGDLSVYWYQQSLDQGLQFLIQYYNGEERAKGNILERFSAQQFPDLHSELNLSSLELGDSALYFCASSQGAGYQAFFGQGTRLTVV.

The gene calls are TRBV18 and TRBJ2-1; the D is unclear. Deletions cut 0 bases from V and 7 bases from J, with 4 bases between. Per germline, CDR1 KGHSH and CDR2 LQKENI. The CDR3 runs to 12 residues. CDR3 residues: CASSPPRNEQFF. CDR3 in DNA: TGTGCCAGCTCACCACCGAGGAATGAGCAGTTCTTC.

This clonotype came up once. This rearrangement joins TRBV9 to TRBJ2-2; D remains unclear. There are 11 residues in the CDR3. V shed 1 base and J shed 6 bases, with 1 base lying between them. CDR1 is SGDLS and CDR2 is YYNGEE in the germline V gene. Here the CDR3 reads CASSVSGELFF. For the CDR3, the DNA is TGTGCCAGCAGCGTATCCGGGGAGCTGTTTTTT.

V and J are TRBV24-1 and TRBJ2-2, with D unclear. V lost 11 bases, J lost 1 base, and 10 bases lay in between. Germline V gene lookup returns CDR1 KGHDR and CDR2 SFDVKD. CDR3 length: 13 residues. The CDR3 bases are TGTGCCATCCAAGGCAGGAACACCGGGGAGCTGTTTTTT. Its protein is CAIQGRNTGELFF.

V gene TRBV12-3 or TRBV12-4 combines with J gene TRBJ1-2; no reliable D call. V was shortened by 2 bases and J by 8 bases, with 12 bases between the two germline ends. The length of the CDR3 is 13 residues. CDR3 bases: TGTGCCAGCAGTTTAAGTGCGGGAGACGGCTACACCTTC. Its protein product is CASSLSAGDGYTF.

V and J are TRBV7-9 and TRBJ2-1; 12 positions match TRBD2. Losses at the gene ends were 4 bases for V and 7 bases for J; bases not matched to a gene: 8. Germline loops: CDR1 SEHNR, CDR2 FQNEAQ (reference sequence). The CDR3 runs 16 residues. The CDR3 region has the DNA TGTGCCAGCAGCTCCCCGACTAGCGGGGGACTAAATGAGCAGTTCTTC. This encodes CASSSPTSGGLNEQFF.

V gene TRBV20-1 combines with J gene TRBJ1-1, with a weak D call TRBD1 (5 bases). V was pared by 2 bases and J by 3 bases, with 7 bases between. Germline V gives CDR1 DFQATT, CDR2 SNEGSKA (reference sequence). The CDR3 extends over 12 amino acids. The CDR3 sequence: CSARLGDTEAFF. In DNA form, the CDR3 reads TGCAGTGCTAGATTAGGGGACACTGAAGCTTTCTTT.

This clonotype was seen only once. The genes are TRBV6-5 and TRBJ2-2; D uncertain. Trimming shortened V by 5 bases and J by 1 base, and 5 bases separated the two germline ends. This CDR3 is 13 amino acids long. Per the germline V gene, CDR1 is MNHEY and CDR2 is SVGAGI. The CDR3 sequence is CASSAGNTGELFF. The CDR3 DNA is TGTGCCAGCAGTGCCGGGAACACCGGGGAGCTGTTTTTT.

The chain recombines TRBV2 with TRBJ2-2, with 15 bases lining up with TRBD2. Germline CDR1 is SNHLY and CDR2 is FYNNEI. The CDR3 contains 19 residues. The trim removed 6 bases at V and 1 base at J, leaving 9 bases unmatched. The CDR3 here is CASRTVPGLAGGNTGELFF. The CDR3, as DNA: TGTGCCAGCAGAACGGTCCCGGGACTAGCGGGGGGGAACACCGGGGAGCTGTTTTTT.

The V gene is TRBV19, the J gene TRBJ2-1; D tentatively reads TRBD1 or TRBD2 (6 bases each). The CDR3 is 11 residues long. Germline-derived CDR1 and CDR2 are LNHDA and SQIVND (reference sequence). The CDR3 DNA sequence: TGTCAATGCCCCGGGGGCTATGAGCAGTTCTTC. Translating it yields CQCPGGYEQFF. Based on the CDR3 plus reference TRBV19 and TRBJ2-1, the full variable domain is DGGITQSPKYLFRKEGQNVTLSCEQNLNHDAMYWYRQDPGQGLRLIYYSQIVNDFQKGDIAEGYSVSREKKESFPLTVTSAQKNPTAFYLCQCPGGYEQFFGPGTRLTVL.

The V and J genes are TRBV3-1 and TRBJ2-3, with D possibly TRBD1 on 5 matching bases. Germline V lookup: CDR1 LGHDT, CDR2 YNNKEL (reference sequence). V lost 3 bases and J 0 bases, leaving 10 bases between the germline ends. The CDR3 loop spans 15 amino acids. CDR3 loop: CASSQAGYSTDTQYF. CDR3 in DNA: TGTGCCAGCAGCCAGGCAGGGTATAGCACAGATACGCAGTATTTT.

This clonotype was recorded a few times. The rearrangement links TRBV4-1 to TRBJ2-7; D might be TRBD2 (6 bases). Deletions cut 2 bases from V and 1 base from J, with 21 bases between. Per germline, CDR1 MGHRA and CDR2 YSYEKL. CDR3 size: 18 residues. In DNA, the CDR3 is TGCGCCAGCAGCCAAAGGGACTCCGGACAAAGGGTATCCTACGAGCAGTACTTC. This sequence encodes CASSQRDSGQRVSYEQYF.

The chain joins TRBV6-5 to TRBJ1-2, with D possibly being TRBD1 (5 bases). The CDR3 is made up of 13 amino acids. Deletions cut 7 bases from V and 8 bases from J, with 17 bases between. From germline, CDR1 is MNHEY and CDR2 SVGAGI. The CDR3 region is CASTKGGALGYTF. CDR3 bases: TGTGCCAGCACCAAGGGAGGGGCCCTCGGCTACACCTTC.

V usage is TRBV29-1 and J usage is TRBJ2-3; TRBD1 is a possible D gene (6 bases). Trimming cost V 4 bases and J 2 bases, with 10 bases left between them. The CDR3 loop spans 13 amino acids. Germline V gene data show CDR1 as SQVTM and CDR2 as ANQGSEA. The CDR3 protein is CSVVHRVTDTQYF. CDR3 nucleotide sequence: TGCAGCGTTGTACACAGGGTCACAGATACGCAGTATTTT.

This chain joins TRBV3-1 and TRBJ2-2; 9 bases agree with TRBD1. V shed 11 bases and J 5 bases; nucleotides not matched to a gene: 21. CDR3 size: 18 residues. Looked up from germline, CDR1 is LGHDT and CDR2 is YNNKEL (reference sequence). The CDR3 sequence is CAGYRGQGPTTGTGELFF. As DNA, the CDR3 is TGTGCCGGATACCGGGGACAGGGTCCTACAACCGGAACCGGGGAGCTGTTTTTT.

The V call is TRBV19, the J call TRBJ2-7, with 8 positions matching TRBD1. Germline CDR1 reads LNHDA; CDR2 reads SQIVND (reference sequence). Trimming at V came to 5 bases and at J to 1 base, leaving 7 bases not matched to a gene. The CDR3 consists of 15 residues. CDR3 in amino acids: CASSLTGQASYEQYF. The CDR3 DNA reads TGTGCCAGTAGTCTTACGGGACAGGCGTCCTACGAGCAGTACTTC.